The T cell receptor (beta chain) described here comes from a study of blood T cell repertoires in COVID-19. CDR3 size: 17 residues. The germline V gene has CDR1 LGHNA and CDR2 YSLEER. J gave up 4 bases and V 1 base, and 5 bases lay outside the gene matches. This table comes from immunoSEQ multiplex PCR, and its TCRdb copy is limited to in-frame clones, with some not included. The top ten clones hold around 4.5% of a sample with around 94,000 clones, 84% of them seen once. The V call is TRBV4-3, the J call TRBJ2-2; 11 bases align to TRBD1. This TCR came from a human donor in a cohort sampled during active COVID-19. Material for sequencing was peripheral blood. This CDR3 is CASSQALDRGLTGELFF. Here the CDR3 DNA reads TGCGCCAGCAGCCAAGCTTTGGACAGGGGGCTCACCGGGGAGCTGTTTTTT.